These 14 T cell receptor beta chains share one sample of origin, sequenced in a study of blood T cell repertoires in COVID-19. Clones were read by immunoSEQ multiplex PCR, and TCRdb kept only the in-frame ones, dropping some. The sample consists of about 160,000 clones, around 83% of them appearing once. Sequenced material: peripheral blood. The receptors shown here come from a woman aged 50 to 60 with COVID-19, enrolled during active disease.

The CDR3 here is CAISESRVNEQFF. CDR3 DNA: TGTGCCATCAGTGAGTCGAGGGTAAATGAGCAGTTCTTC. The V gene is TRBV10-3, the J gene TRBJ2-1, with D possibly TRBD2 on 5 matching bases. Germline lookup yields CDR1 ENHRY and CDR2 SYGVKD. V lost 0 bases and J 7 bases, leaving 7 bases between the germline ends. The CDR3 is 13 residues long.

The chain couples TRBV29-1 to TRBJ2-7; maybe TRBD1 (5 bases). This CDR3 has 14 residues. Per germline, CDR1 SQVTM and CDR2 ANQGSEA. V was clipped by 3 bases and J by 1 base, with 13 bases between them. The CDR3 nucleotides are TGCAGCGTTGATAAGTCAGGGTCTTCCTACGAGCAGTACTTC. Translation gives CSVDKSGSSYEQYF.

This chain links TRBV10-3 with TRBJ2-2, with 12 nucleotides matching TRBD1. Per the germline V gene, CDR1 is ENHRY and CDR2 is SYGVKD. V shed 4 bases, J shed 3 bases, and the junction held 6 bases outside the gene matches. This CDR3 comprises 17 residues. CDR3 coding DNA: TGTGCCATCAGTGCCGGGACAGGGGGCTTCGACACCGGGGAGCTGTTTTTT. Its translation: CAISAGTGGFDTGELFF.

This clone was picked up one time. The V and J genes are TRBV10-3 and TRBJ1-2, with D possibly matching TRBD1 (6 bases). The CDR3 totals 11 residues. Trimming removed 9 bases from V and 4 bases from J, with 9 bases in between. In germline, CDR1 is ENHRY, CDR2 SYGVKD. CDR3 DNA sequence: TGTGCCATACAGGGAAGCTATGGCTACACCTTC. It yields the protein CAIQGSYGYTF.

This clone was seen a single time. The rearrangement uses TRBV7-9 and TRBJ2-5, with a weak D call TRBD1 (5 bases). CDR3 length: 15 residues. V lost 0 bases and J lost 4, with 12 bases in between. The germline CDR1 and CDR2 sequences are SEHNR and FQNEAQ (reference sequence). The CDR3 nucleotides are TGTGCCAGCAGCTTAGCGGCAGGGCCGAGAGAGACCCAGTACTTC. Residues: CASSLAAGPRETQYF.

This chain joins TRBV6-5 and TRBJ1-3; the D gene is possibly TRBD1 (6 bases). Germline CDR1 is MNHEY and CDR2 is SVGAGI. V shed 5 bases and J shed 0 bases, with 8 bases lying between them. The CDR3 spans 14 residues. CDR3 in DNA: TGTGCCAGCAGTCGGGGGGCCTCTGGAAACACCATATATTTT. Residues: CASSRGASGNTIYF.

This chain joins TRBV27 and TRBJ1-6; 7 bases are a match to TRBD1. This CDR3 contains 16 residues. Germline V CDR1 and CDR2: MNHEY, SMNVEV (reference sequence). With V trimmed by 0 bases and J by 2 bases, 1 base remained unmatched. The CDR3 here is CASSLSGGAYNSPLHF. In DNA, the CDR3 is TGTGCCAGCAGTTTATCAGGGGGCGCCTATAATTCACCCCTCCACTTT.

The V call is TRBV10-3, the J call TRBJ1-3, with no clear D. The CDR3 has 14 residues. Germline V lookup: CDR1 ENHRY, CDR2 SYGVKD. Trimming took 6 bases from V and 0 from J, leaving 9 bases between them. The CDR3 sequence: CAISRTSSGNTIYF. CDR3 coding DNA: TGTGCCATCAGCCGGACTAGCTCTGGAAACACCATATATTTT.

The CDR3 protein is CASSLETAGGYTF. CDR3 DNA sequence: TGTGCCAGCAGCTTGGAGACGGCAGGTGGCTACACCTTC. V usage is TRBV5-6 and J usage is TRBJ1-2; unclear D gene. V was shortened by 0 bases and J by 7 bases, with 10 bases between the two germline ends. The CDR3 covers 13 residues. Germline-derived CDR1 and CDR2 are SGHDT and YYEEEE.

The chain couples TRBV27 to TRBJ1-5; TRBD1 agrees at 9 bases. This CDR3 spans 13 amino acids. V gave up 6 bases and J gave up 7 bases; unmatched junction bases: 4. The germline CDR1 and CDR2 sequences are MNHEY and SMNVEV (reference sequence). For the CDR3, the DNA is TGTGCCAGCAGCCGACAGGGGGACCAGCCCCAGCATTTT. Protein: CASSRQGDQPQHF.

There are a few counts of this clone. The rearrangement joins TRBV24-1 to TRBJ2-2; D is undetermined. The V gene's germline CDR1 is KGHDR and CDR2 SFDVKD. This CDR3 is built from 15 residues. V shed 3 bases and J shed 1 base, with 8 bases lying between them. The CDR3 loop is CATSDPTENTGELFF. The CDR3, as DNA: TGTGCCACCAGTGATCCAACAGAGAACACCGGGGAGCTGTTTTTT.

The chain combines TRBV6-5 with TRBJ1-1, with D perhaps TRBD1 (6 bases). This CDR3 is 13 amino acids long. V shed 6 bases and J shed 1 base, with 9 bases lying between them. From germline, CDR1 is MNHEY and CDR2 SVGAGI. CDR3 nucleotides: TGTGCCAGCAGCTGGACAGAGAACACTGAAGCTTTCTTT. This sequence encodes CASSWTENTEAFF.

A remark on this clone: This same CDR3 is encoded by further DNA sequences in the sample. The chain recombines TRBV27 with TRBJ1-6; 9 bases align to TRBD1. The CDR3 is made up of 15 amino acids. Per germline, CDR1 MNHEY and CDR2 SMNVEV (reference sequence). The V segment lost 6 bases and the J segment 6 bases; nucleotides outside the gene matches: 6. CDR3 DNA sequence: TGTGCCAGCAGCCTCGGGACAGGGCTTAATTCACCCCTCCACTTT. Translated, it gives CASSLGTGLNSPLHF.

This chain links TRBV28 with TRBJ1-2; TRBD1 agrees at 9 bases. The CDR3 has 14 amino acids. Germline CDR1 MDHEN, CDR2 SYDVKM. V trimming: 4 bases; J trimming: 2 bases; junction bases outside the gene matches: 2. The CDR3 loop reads CASSYGQGNYGYTF. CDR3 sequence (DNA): TGTGCCAGCAGTTACGGACAGGGGAACTATGGCTACACCTTC.